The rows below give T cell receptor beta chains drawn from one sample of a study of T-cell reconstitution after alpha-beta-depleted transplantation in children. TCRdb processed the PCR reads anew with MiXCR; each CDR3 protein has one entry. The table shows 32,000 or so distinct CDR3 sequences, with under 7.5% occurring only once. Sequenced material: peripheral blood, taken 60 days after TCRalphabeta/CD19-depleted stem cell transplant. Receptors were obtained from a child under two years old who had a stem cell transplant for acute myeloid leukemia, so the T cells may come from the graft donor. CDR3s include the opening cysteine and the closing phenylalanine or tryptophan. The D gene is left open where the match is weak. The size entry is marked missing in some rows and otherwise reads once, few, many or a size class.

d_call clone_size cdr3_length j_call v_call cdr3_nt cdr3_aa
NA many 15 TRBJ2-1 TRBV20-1 TGCAGTGCTAGAGATTCAGGCGGGGCCAACAATGAGCAGTTCTTC CSARDSGGANNEQFF
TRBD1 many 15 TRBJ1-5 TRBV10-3 TGTGCCATCAGTGAGCCGGAGACAGGGGGTCAGCCCCAGCATTTT CAISEPETGGQPQHF
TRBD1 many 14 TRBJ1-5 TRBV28 TGTGCCAGCAGTAGTGACAGGGGGAGTCAGCCCCAGCATTTT CASSSDRGSQPQHF
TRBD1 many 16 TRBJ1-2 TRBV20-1 TGCAGTGCTAGAGGCAGGTCGGGGACAGGACACTATGGCTACACCTTC CSARGRSGTGHYGYTF
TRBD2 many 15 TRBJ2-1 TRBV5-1 TGCGCCAGCAGCTGGACTAGCGGGGGTTACAATGAGCAGTTCTTC CASSWTSGGYNEQFF
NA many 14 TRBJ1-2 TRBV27 TGTGCCAGCAGTCTTTCGGGGGCTTTCTATGGCTACACCTTC CASSLSGAFYGYTF
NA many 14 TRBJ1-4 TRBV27 TGTGCCAGCAGTTTATCCGAGGGTTATGAAAAACTGTTTTTT CASSLSEGYEKLFF
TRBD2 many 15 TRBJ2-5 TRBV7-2 TGTGCCAGCAGCTCCTATAGCGGGGTCCAAGAGACCCAGTACTTC CASSSYSGVQETQYF
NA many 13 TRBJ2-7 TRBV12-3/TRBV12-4 TGTGCCAGCAGGAAGGGCCAAACCTACGAGCAGTACTTC CASRKGQTYEQYF
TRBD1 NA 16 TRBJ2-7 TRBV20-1 TGCTGTGCTAGAGATGTTCCAGACAGGGTTTACTACGAGCAGTACTTC CCARDVPDRVYYEQYF
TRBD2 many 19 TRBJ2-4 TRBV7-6 TGTGCCAGCAGCTTAGTCATAGGGACTAGCGGGAGAGCGGAAAACATTCAGTACTTC CASSLVIGTSGRAENIQYF
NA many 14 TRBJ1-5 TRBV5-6 TGTGCCAGCAGCTTGATCCAGAACGACCAGCCCCAGCATTTT CASSLIQNDQPQHF
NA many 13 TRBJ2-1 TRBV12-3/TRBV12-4 TGTGCCAGCAGTCCCAGGGGATACAATGAGCAGTTCTTC CASSPRGYNEQFF
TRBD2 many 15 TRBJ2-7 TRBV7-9 TGTGCCAGCAGTAAGACTAGCGGGAGCCCCTACGAGCAGTACTTC CASSKTSGSPYEQYF
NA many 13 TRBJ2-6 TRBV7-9 TGTGCCAGCACCGTACCCGGGGCCAACGTCCTGACTTTC CASTVPGANVLTF
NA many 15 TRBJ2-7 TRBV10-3 TGTGCCATCCGGACGGTAGGCGTCAGCTCCTACGAGCAGTACTTC CAIRTVGVSSYEQYF
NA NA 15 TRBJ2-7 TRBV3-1 TGTGCCACCAGCCAACCCGGGACGTCCTCCTACGAGCAGTACTTC CATSQPGTSSYEQYF
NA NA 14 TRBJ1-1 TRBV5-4 TGTGCCATCAGCTCGGACATTGTTAACACTGAAGCTTTCTTT CAISSDIVNTEAFF
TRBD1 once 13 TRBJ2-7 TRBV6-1 TGTGCCAGCTCCGGGACAGGGATCCACGAGCAGTACTTC CASSGTGIHEQYF
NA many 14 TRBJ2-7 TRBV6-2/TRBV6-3 TGTGCCAGCAGTGTTCCGGGACGGATCTACGAGCAGTACTTC CASSVPGRIYEQYF
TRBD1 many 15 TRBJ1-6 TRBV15 TGTGCCACCAGCCTTGGGGACAGATTTAATTCACCCCTCCACTTT CATSLGDRFNSPLHF
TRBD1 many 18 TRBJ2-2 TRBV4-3 TGCGCCAGCAGCCAACACAGGGGGCTCTCTATGAACACCGGGGAGCTGTTTTTT CASSQHRGLSMNTGELFF
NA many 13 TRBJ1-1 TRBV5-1 TGCGCCAGCAGAGACCTAACGGACGGTGAAGCTTTCTTT CASRDLTDGEAFF